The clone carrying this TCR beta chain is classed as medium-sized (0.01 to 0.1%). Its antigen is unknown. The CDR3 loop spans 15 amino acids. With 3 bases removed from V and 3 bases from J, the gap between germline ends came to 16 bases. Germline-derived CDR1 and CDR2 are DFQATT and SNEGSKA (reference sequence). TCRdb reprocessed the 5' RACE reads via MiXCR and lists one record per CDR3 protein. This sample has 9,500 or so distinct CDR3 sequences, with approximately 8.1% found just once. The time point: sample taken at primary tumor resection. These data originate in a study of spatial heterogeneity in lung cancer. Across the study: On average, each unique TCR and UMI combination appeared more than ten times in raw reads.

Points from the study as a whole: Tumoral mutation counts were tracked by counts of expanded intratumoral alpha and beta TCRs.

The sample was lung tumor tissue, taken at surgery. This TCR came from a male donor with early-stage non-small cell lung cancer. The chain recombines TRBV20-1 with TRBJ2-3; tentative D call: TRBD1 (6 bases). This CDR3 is CSASPSYRVTDTQYF. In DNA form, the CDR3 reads TGCAGTGCTAGCCCAAGCTACAGGGTGACAGATACGCAGTATTTT.